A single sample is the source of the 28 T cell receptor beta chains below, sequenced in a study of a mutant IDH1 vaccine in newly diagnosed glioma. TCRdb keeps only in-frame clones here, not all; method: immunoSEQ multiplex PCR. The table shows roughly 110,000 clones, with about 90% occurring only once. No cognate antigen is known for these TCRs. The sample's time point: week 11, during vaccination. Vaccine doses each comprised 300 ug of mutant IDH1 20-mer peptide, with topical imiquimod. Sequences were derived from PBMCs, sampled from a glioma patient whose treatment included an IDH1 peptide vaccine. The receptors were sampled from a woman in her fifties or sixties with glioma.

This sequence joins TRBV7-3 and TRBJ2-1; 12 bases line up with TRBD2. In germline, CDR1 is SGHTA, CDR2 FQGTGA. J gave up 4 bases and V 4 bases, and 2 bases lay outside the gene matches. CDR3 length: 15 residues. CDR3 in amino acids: CASSSGLAGYNEQFF. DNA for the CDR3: TGTGCCAGCAGCTCTGGACTAGCGGGGTACAATGAGCAGTTCTTC.

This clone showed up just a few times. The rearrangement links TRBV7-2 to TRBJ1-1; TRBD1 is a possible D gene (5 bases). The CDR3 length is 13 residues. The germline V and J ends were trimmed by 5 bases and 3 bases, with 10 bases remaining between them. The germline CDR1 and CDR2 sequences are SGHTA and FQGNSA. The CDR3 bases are TGTGCCAGCAGCCCGCAGGGCGACACTGAAGCTTTCTTT. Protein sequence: CASSPQGDTEAFF.

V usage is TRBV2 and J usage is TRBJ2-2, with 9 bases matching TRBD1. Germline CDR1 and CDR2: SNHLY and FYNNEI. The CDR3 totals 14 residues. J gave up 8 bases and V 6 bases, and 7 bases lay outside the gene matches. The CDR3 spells CASRPGTGLGELFF. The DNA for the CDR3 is TGTGCCAGCAGGCCCGGGACAGGGTTGGGGGAGCTGTTTTTT.

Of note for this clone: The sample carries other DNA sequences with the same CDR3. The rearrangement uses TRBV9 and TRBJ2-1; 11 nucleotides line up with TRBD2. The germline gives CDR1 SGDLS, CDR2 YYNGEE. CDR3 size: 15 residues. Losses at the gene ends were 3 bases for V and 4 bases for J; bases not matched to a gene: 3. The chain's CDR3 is CASSGGTSGYNEQFF. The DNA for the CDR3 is TGTGCCAGCAGCGGAGGGACTAGCGGATACAATGAGCAGTTCTTC.

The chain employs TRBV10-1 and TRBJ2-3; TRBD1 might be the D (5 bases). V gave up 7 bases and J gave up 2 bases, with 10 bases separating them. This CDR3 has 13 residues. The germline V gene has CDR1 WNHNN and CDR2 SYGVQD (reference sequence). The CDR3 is CASNDRPTDTQYF. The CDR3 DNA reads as TGCGCCAGCAATGACAGACCCACAGATACGCAGTATTTT.

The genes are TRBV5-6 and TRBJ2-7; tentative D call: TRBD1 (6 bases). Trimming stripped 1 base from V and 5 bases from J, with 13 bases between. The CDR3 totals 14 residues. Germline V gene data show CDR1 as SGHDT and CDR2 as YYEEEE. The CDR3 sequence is CASSLSQGINEQYF. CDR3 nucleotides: TGTGCCAGCAGCTTGTCCCAGGGGATCAACGAGCAGTACTTC.

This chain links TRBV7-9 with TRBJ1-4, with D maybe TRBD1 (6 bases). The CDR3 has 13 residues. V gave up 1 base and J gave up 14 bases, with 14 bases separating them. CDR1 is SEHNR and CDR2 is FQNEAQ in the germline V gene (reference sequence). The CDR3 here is CASSLVRGGSLFF. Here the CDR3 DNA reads TGTGCCAGCAGCTTAGTCCGAGGGGGAAGTCTGTTTTTT.

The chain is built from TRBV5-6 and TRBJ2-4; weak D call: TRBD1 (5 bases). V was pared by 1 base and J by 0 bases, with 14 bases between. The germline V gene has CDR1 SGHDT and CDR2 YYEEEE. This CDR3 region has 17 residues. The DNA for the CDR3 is TGTGCCAGCAGCTTGTACGTGACAGTATTAGCCAAAAACATTCAGTACTTC. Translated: CASSLYVTVLAKNIQYF.

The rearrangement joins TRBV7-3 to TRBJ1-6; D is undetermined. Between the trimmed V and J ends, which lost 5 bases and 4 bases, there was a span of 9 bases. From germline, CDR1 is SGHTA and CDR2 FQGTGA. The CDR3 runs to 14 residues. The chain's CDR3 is CASSPTGYNSPLHF. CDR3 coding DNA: TGTGCCAGCAGCCCCACCGGTTATAATTCACCCCTCCACTTT.

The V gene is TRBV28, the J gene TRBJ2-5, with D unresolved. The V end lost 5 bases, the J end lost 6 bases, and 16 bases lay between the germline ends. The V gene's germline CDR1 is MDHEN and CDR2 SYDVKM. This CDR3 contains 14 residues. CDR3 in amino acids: CASSRTTRSQTQYF. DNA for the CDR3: TGTGCCAGCAGTCGTACAACCCGGTCTCAGACCCAGTACTTC.

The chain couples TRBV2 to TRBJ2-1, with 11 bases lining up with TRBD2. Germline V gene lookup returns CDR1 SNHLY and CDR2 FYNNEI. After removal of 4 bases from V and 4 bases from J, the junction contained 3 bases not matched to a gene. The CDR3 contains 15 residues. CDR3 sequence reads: CASSGLAGGYNEQFF. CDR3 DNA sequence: TGTGCCAGCAGTGGTCTAGCGGGGGGATACAATGAGCAGTTCTTC. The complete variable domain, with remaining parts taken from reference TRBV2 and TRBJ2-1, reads EPEVTQTPSHQVTQMGQEVILRCVPISNHLYFYWYRQILGQKVEFLVSFYNNEISEKSEIFDDQFSVERPDGSNFTLKIRSTKLEDSAMYFCASSGLAGGYNEQFFGPGTRLTVL.

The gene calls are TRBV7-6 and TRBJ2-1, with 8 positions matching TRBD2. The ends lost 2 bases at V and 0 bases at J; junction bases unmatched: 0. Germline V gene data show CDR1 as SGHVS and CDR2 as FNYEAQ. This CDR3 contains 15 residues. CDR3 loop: CASSLSGGSYNEQFF. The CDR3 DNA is TGTGCCAGCAGCTTAAGCGGGGGCTCCTACAATGAGCAGTTCTTC.

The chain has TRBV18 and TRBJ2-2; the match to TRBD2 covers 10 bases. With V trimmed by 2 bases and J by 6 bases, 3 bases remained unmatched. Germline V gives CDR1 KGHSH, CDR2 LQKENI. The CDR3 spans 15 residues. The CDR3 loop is CASSPVSGRAGELFF. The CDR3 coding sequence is TGTGCCAGCTCACCAGTGAGCGGGAGGGCCGGGGAGCTGTTTTTT.

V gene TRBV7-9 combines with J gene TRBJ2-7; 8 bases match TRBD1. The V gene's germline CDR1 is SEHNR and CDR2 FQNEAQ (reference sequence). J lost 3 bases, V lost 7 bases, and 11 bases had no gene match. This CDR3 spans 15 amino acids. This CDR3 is CASISGQGIFYEQYF. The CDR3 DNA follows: TGTGCCAGCATCTCAGGACAGGGAATCTTCTACGAGCAGTACTTC.

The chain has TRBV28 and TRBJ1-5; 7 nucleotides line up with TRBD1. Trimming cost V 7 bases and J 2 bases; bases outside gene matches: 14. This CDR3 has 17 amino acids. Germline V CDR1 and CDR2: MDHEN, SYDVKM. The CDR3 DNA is TGTGCCAGCATCCCCGACAGAGGGGGCTGGGGCAATCAGCCCCAGCATTTT. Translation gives CASIPDRGGWGNQPQHF.

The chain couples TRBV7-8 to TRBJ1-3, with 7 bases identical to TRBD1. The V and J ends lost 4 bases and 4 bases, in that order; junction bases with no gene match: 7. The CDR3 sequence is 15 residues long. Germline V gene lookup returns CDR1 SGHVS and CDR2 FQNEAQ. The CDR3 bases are TGTGCCAGCAGCTCGTACAGGGGTGGCGGAAACACCATATATTTT. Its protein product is CASSSYRGGGNTIYF. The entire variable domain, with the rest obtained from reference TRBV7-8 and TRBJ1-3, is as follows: GAGVSQSPRYKVAKRGQDVALRCDPISGHVSLFWYQQALGQGPEFLTYFQNEAQLDKSGLPSDRFFAERPEGSVSTLKIQRTQQEDSAVYLCASSSYRGGGNTIYFGEGSWLTVV.

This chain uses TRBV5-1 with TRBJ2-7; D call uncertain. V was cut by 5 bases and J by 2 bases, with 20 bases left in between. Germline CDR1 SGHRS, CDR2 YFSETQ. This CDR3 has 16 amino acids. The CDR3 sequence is CASSDARRIGAYEQYF. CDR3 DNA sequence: TGCGCCAGCAGTGACGCTCGGCGCATTGGGGCCTACGAGCAGTACTTC.

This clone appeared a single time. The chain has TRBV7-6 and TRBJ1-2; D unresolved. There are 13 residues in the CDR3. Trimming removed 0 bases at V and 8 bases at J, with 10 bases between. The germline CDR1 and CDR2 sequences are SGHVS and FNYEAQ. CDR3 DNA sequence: TGTGCCAGCAGCTTAGCCCGCATGGGGGGCTACACCTTC. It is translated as CASSLARMGGYTF.

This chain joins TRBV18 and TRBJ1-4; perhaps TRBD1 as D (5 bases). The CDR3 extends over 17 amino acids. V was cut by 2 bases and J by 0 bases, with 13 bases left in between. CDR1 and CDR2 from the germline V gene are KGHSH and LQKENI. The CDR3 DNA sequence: TGTGCCAGCTCACCATTCGGAAAGACAGCAACTAATGAAAAACTGTTTTTT. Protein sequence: CASSPFGKTATNEKLFF.

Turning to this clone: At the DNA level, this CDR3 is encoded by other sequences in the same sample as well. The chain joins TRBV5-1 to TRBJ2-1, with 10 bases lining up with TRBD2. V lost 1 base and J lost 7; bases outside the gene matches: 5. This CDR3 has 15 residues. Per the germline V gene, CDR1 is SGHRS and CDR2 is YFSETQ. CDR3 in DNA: TGCGCCAGCAGCTTGTCCCTAGCGGGAGCAAATGAGCAGTTCTTC. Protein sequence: CASSLSLAGANEQFF.

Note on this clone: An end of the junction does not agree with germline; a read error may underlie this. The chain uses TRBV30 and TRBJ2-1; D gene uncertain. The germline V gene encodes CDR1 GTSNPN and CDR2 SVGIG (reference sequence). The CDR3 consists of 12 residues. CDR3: CAWTYHNNEQFF. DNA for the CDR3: TGTGCATGGACCTACCACAACAATGAGCAGTTCTTC.

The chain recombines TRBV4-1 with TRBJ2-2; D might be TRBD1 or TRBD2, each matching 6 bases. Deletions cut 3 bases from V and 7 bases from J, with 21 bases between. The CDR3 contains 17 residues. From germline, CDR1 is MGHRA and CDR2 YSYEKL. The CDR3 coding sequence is TGCGCCAGCAGCCATTCCTCGCCGGCACAGGGAGGCGGGGAGCTGTTTTTT. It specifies CASSHSSPAQGGGELFF.

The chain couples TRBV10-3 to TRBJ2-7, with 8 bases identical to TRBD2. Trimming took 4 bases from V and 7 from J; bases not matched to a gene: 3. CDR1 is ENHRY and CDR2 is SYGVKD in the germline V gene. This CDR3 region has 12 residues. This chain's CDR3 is CAISVGTREQYF. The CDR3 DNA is TGTGCCATCAGTGTTGGGACTAGAGAGCAGTACTTC.

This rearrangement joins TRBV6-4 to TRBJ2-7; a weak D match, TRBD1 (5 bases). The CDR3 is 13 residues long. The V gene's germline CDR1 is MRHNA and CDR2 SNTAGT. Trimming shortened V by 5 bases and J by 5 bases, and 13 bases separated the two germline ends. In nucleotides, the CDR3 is TGTGCCAGCAGTTGGCAGGGAAAGGACGAGCAGTACTTC. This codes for CASSWQGKDEQYF.

CDR3 sequence (DNA): TGCGCCAGCAGCTTGTATAGCCAAGAGACCCAGTACTTC. Its protein is CASSLYSQETQYF. The chain combines TRBV5-1 with TRBJ2-5, with unresolved D. Looked up from germline, CDR1 is SGHRS and CDR2 is YFSETQ. Trimming removed 1 base from V and 1 base from J, with 5 bases in between. The length of the CDR3 is 13 residues.

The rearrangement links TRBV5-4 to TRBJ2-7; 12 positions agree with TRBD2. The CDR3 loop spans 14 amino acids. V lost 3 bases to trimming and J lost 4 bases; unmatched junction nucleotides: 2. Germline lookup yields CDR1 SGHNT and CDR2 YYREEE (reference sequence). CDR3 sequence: CASSSGLAGYEQYF. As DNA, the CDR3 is TGTGCCAGCAGCTCCGGACTAGCGGGATACGAGCAGTACTTC.

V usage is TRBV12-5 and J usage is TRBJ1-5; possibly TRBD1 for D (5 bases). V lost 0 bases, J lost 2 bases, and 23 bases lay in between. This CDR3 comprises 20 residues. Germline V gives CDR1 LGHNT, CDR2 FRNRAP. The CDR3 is CASGLVPPGRGIGRNQPQHF. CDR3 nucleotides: TGTGCTAGTGGTTTGGTACCTCCGGGACGGGGGATTGGCCGCAATCAGCCCCAGCATTTT.

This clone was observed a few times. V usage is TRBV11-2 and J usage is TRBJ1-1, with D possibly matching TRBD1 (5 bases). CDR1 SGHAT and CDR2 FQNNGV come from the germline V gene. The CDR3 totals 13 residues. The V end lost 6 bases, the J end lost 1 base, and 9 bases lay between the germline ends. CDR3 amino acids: CASRQQENTEAFF. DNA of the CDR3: TGTGCCAGCAGACAACAGGAGAACACTGAAGCTTTCTTT.